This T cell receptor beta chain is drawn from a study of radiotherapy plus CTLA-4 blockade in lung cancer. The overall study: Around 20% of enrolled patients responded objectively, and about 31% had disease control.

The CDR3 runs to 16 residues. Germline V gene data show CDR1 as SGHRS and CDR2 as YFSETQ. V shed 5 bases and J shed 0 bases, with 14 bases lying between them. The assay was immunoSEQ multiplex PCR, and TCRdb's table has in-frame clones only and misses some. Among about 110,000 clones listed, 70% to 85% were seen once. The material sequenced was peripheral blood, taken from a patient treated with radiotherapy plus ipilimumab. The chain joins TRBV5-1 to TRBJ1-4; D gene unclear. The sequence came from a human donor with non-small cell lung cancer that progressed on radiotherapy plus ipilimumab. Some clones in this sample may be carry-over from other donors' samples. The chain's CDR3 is CASSLGILATNEKLFF. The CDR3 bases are TGCGCCAGCAGTCTTGGAATTCTCGCAACTAATGAAAAACTGTTTTTT.